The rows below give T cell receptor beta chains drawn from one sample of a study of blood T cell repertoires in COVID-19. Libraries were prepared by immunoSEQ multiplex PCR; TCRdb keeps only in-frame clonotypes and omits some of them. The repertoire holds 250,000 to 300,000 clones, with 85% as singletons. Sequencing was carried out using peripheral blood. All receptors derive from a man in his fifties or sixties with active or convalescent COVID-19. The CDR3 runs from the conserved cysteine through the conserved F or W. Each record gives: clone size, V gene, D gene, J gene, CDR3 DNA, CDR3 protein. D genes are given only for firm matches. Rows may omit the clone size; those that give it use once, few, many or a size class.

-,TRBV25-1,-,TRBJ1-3,TGTGCCAGCAGTGAATGGGGAGGGTCTGGAAACACCATATATTTT,CASSEWGGSGNTIYF
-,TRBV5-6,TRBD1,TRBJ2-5,TGTGCCAGCAGCTCGGACAGGGCAGAGACCCAGTACTTC,CASSSDRAETQYF
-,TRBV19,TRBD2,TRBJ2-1,TGTGCCAGTAGTTACCAGCGGGAGTTCGATGAGCAGTTCTTC,CASSYQREFDEQFF
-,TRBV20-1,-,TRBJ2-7,TGCAGTGCCAGCGGGTTGGACGAGCAGTACTTC,CSASGLDEQYF
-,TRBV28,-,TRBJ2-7,TGTGCCAGCGGAGGGGACAGAGACTACGAGCAGTACTTC,CASGGDRDYEQYF
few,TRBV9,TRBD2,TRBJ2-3,TGTGCCAGCAGCGCGACCATGAGCGGGGGCACAGATACGCAGTATTTT,CASSATMSGGTDTQYF
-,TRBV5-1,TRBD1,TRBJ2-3,TGCGCCAGCAGCTTGGCCCCCGGGACAGGTCGCACAGATACGCAGTATTTT,CASSLAPGTGRTDTQYF
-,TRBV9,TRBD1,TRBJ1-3,TGTGCCAGCAGCGGGACAGGGTTGGACTCTGGAAACACCATATATTTT,CASSGTGLDSGNTIYF
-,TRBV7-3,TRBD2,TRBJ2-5,TGTGCCAGCAGCTCCGGACTAGCGGGTGTTTTAGAGACCCAGTACTTC,CASSSGLAGVLETQYF
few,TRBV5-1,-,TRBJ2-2,TGCGCCAGCAGCTTGATCGGGGACACCGGGGAGCTGTTTTTT,CASSLIGDTGELFF
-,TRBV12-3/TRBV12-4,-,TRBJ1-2,TGTGCCAGCAGTTCCGCCGGTTGGTATGGCTACACCTTC,CASSSAGWYGYTF
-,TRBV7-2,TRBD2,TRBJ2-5,TGTGCCAGCAGCTTAGGGCGGGGGTACCAAGAGACCCAGTACTTC,CASSLGRGYQETQYF
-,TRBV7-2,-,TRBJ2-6,TGTGCCAGCAGCTCGTCGGGTGGGGCCAACGTCCTGACTTTC,CASSSSGGANVLTF
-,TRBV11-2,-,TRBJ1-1,TGTGCCAGCAGCTTTCAGGGGAGGAACACTGAAGCTTTCTTT,CASSFQGRNTEAFF
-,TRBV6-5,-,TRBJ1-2,TGTGCCAGCATCGTCCAGGGAGGGATCGGCTACACCTTC,CASIVQGGIGYTF
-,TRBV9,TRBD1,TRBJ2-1,TGTGCCAGCAGCGTTTCCGGGACAGGTAACAATGAGCAGTTCTTC,CASSVSGTGNNEQFF